This TCR beta chain appears in the sequencing data of a study of cytomegalovirus exposure and HLA in healthy donors. Primers for the PCR totalled 60 Vbeta and 13 Jbeta. Method: immunoSEQ multiplex PCR; TCRdb's copy keeps in-frame clones and lacks some. The sample consists of 150,000 to 200,000 clones, 68% of them appearing once. The V end was cut by 3 bases, the J end by 4 bases, with 16 bases between. From germline, CDR1 is SGHNT and CDR2 YENEEA. The CDR3 is made up of 15 amino acids. Material: PBMCs. The TCR sequence derives from a man aged 25 to 45 in good health and CMV-seropositive. The chain has TRBV11-3 and TRBJ2-7; a possible D gene is TRBD2 (7 bases). The CDR3 bases are TGTGCCAGCAGCTTCGAAACGCGGGGGCCATACGAGCAGTACTTC. It yields the protein CASSFETRGPYEQYF. Drawing the rest from reference TRBV11-3 and TRBJ2-7, the complete variable domain is EAGVVQSPRYKIIEKKQPVAFWCNPISGHNTLYWYLQNLGQGPELLIRYENEEAVDDSQLPKDRFSAERLKGVDSTLKIQPAELGDSAVYLCASSFETRGPYEQYFGPGTRLTVT.